This T cell receptor (beta chain) was found in a study of T cell responses to AZD1222 COVID-19 vaccine. Method: immunoSEQ multiplex PCR; TCRdb's copy keeps in-frame clones and lacks some. Of 100,000 or so clones in the sample, about four fifths are singletons; the top ten hold 4.5% to 6%. The table lists this clone with a few counts. Its antigen is still unknown. Study-level results: Of spike-specific TCRs, nearly half reportedly target regions left unmutated in variants. Elevations in Spike-specific TCR breadth and depth followed administration of two AZD1222 doses. Spike was spanned by vaccine-associated CD4 TCRs, with dominance at 160-218 and 743-854. The sample set comprised mostly white British donors with more females, and clonal diversity was possibly underestimated.

Specimen: peripheral blood, collected on day 0 of AZD1222 vaccination. The receptor's source is an adult in good health.

CDR3 in amino acids: CASRRGGTNEKLFF. The CDR3 DNA reads as TGTGCCAGCAGACGGGGGGGAACTAATGAAAAACTGTTTTTT. This chain uses TRBV5-6 with TRBJ1-4; tentative D call: TRBD1 (5 bases). Germline values: CDR1 SGHDT, CDR2 YYEEEE. This CDR3 comprises 14 residues. Trimming left V 5 bases short and J 1 base short, with 9 bases between.